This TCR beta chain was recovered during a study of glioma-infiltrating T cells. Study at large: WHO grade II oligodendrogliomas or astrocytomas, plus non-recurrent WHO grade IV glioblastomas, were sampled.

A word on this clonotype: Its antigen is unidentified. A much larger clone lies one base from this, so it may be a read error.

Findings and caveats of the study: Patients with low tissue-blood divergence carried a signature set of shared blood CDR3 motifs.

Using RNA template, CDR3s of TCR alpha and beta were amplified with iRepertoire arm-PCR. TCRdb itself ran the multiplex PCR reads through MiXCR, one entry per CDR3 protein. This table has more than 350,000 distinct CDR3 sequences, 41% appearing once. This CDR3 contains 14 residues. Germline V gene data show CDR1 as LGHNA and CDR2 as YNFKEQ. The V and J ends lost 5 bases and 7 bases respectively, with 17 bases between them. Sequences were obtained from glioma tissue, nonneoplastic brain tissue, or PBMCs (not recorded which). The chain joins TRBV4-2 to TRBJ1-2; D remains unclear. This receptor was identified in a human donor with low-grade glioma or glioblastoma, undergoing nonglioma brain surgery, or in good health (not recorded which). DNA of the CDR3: TGTGCCAGCAGCTTGAGCACACTAGAAAGTGGCTACACCTTC. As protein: CASSLSTLESGYTF.